One sample yielded the 17 T cell receptor beta chains listed below, sequenced in a study of shared T cell receptors in the human thymus. Profiling relied on immunoSEQ multiplex PCR, and the TCRdb table lists in-frame clones only, not all of them. The data show hundreds of thousands of clones, 80% to 90% seen once. This sample was also put to use in a study of human thymus T cells.

The sequencing input was thymocytes. The receptors were gathered from a girl in the first two years of life with a congenital heart defect.

This sequence joins TRBV6-1 and TRBJ1-2; weak D call: TRBD1 (6 bases). The CDR3 has 14 residues. Trimming removed 6 bases from V and 1 base from J, with 12 bases in between. The germline CDR1 and CDR2 sequences are MNHNS and SASEGT. DNA of the CDR3: TGTGCCAGCAGGGACAGAGGTTTTAACTATGGCTACACCTTC. Translated, it gives CASRDRGFNYGYTF.

This chain connects TRBV19 to TRBJ1-1; a weak D match, TRBD1 (6 bases). Trimming removed 4 bases at V and 2 bases at J, with 14 bases between. Germline V gene data show CDR1 as LNHDA and CDR2 as SQIVND (reference sequence). CDR3 size: 15 residues. DNA of the CDR3: TGTGCCAGTAGTACACCCCAGGGGCTAAACACTGAAGCTTTCTTT. Amino acid sequence: CASSTPQGLNTEAFF. Filled out from reference TRBV19 and TRBJ1-1, the complete variable domain reads DGGITQSPKYLFRKEGQNVTLSCEQNLNHDAMYWYRQDPGQGLRLIYYSQIVNDFQKGDIAEGYSVSREKKESFPLTVTSAQKNPTAFYLCASSTPQGLNTEAFFGQGTRLTVV.

This rearrangement joins TRBV28 to TRBJ1-6, with D unclear. Germline CDR1 MDHEN, CDR2 SYDVKM. CDR3 length: 19 amino acids. Trimming shortened V by 6 bases and J by 7 bases, and 28 bases separated the two germline ends. The CDR3 nucleotides are TGTGCCAGCAGAATCCGCGGGTTCCTTCCGTATTACTTAAATTCACCCCTCCACTTT. This codes for CASRIRGFLPYYLNSPLHF.

This chain uses TRBV5-1 with TRBJ1-2; D perhaps matches TRBD1 (5 bases). V was cut by 0 bases and J by 4 bases, with 19 bases left in between. The germline V gene has CDR1 SGHRS and CDR2 YFSETQ. The CDR3 spans 17 residues. CDR3 in amino acids: CASSLGRTPRRAYGYTF. The DNA for the CDR3 is TGCGCCAGCAGCTTGGGTCGGACACCAAGACGGGCCTATGGCTACACCTTC.

The V gene is TRBV14, the J gene TRBJ1-6; 10 nucleotides line up with TRBD1. Looked up from germline, CDR1 is SGHDN and CDR2 is FVKESK. With V trimmed by 4 bases and J by 7 bases, 4 bases remained unmatched. CDR3 size: 15 residues. CDR3 nucleotides: TGTGCCAGCAGCCGCCCGGGACAGGGGAATTCACCCCTCCACTTT. Translation gives CASSRPGQGNSPLHF.

The chain is built from TRBV14 and TRBJ1-2; D is perhaps TRBD1 (6 bases). Germline CDR1 is SGHDN and CDR2 is FVKESK. The CDR3 totals 15 residues. Trimming stripped 3 bases from V and 5 bases from J, with 16 bases between. This chain's CDR3 is CASSHLAQGPYGYTF. In DNA form, the CDR3 reads TGTGCCAGCAGCCATTTGGCCCAGGGGCCTTATGGCTACACCTTC.

This sequence joins TRBV6-1 and TRBJ2-7; 10 nucleotides agree with TRBD2. V gave up 5 bases and J gave up 7 bases; unmatched junction bases: 8. Germline loops: CDR1 MNHNS, CDR2 SASEGT. The CDR3 has 14 amino acids. CDR3 nucleotide sequence: TGTGCCAGCAGTCCCCTAGCGGGGGTTTGGGAGCAGTACTTC. Residues: CASSPLAGVWEQYF.

The chain has TRBV19 and TRBJ1-1; D perhaps matches TRBD1 (6 bases). CDR1 is LNHDA, CDR2 SQIVND, per germline (reference sequence). The CDR3 spans 18 residues. V gave up 5 bases and J gave up 1 base, with 23 bases separating them. The DNA for the CDR3 is TGTGCCAGTAGTTCCCCCCCCCACGGGGGGCAGTGGAACACTGAAGCTTTCTTT. Translating gives CASSSPPHGGQWNTEAFF. The full variable domain, with the rest looked up from reference TRBV19 and TRBJ1-1, is DGGITQSPKYLFRKEGQNVTLSCEQNLNHDAMYWYRQDPGQGLRLIYYSQIVNDFQKGDIAEGYSVSREKKESFPLTVTSAQKNPTAFYLCASSSPPHGGQWNTEAFFGQGTRLTVV.

The rearrangement joins TRBV6-4 to TRBJ2-2; 10 bases line up with TRBD2. The V segment lost 6 bases and the J segment 3 bases; nucleotides outside the gene matches: 13. In germline, CDR1 is MRHNA, CDR2 SNTAGT. This CDR3 is built from 18 residues. The CDR3 protein is CASSAFGAGGPHTGELFF. The CDR3 nucleotides are TGTGCCAGCAGCGCATTTGGAGCGGGGGGGCCGCACACCGGGGAGCTGTTTTTT.

The chain couples TRBV29-1 to TRBJ1-4; no definite D call. Trimming stripped 4 bases from V and 7 bases from J, with 16 bases between. Per germline, CDR1 SQVTM and CDR2 ANQGSEA. The CDR3 is 14 amino acids. The CDR3 loop reads CSVVGPGIGEKLFF. The CDR3 nucleotides are TGCAGCGTTGTGGGTCCGGGAATAGGTGAAAAACTGTTTTTT.

V gene TRBV4-1 combines with J gene TRBJ2-7; D is perhaps TRBD1 (5 bases). Germline CDR1 reads MGHRA; CDR2 reads YSYEKL. The CDR3 runs to 14 residues. Trimming shortened V by 8 bases and J by 2 bases, and 16 bases separated the two germline ends. The DNA of the CDR3 is TGCGCCAGCGGGATCCAGGGAACCGCCTACGAGCAGTACTTC. It encodes CASGIQGTAYEQYF.

This clone has only one observation. This chain links TRBV28 with TRBJ1-1; D is possibly TRBD1 (5 bases). Germline CDR1 MDHEN, CDR2 SYDVKM. The CDR3 extends over 12 amino acids. V shed 5 bases and J shed 11 bases, with 15 bases lying between them. CDR3 protein: CASSQLGRDAFF. CDR3 DNA: TGTGCCAGCAGTCAGTTAGGCAGGGATGCTTTCTTT.

V usage is TRBV11-1 and J usage is TRBJ2-3; no definite D call. Germline V lookup: CDR1 SGHAT, CDR2 FQDESV (reference sequence). Deletions cut 1 base from V and 8 bases from J, with 10 bases between. This CDR3 is built from 13 residues. This chain's CDR3 is CASSLEVGGTQYF. The CDR3 DNA follows: TGTGCCAGCAGCTTAGAGGTTGGCGGTACGCAGTATTTT.

DNA of the CDR3: TGTGCCAGCAGCTCCCTAAAACAGGACGATTCGTCTTTTGAAAGTGGCTACGAGCAGTACTTC. It encodes CASSSLKQDDSSFESGYEQYF. The chain has TRBV7-8 and TRBJ2-7; D might be TRBD1 (5 bases). The germline V gene encodes CDR1 SGHVS and CDR2 FQNEAQ. CDR3 size: 21 residues. V was clipped by 4 bases and J by 3 bases, with 34 bases between them.

V usage is TRBV7-9 and J usage is TRBJ2-3; D remains unclear. The CDR3 has 13 residues. Germline CDR1 and CDR2: SEHNR and FQNEAQ (reference sequence). Trimming took off 1 base at V and 9 bases at J, with 11 bases between the two ends. The CDR3 region is CASSLEDWLTQYF. CDR3 coding DNA: TGTGCCAGCAGCTTAGAAGACTGGTTAACGCAGTATTTT.

The chain is built from TRBV9 and TRBJ2-7, with 9 bases lining up with TRBD2. V shed 0 bases and J 4 bases; nucleotides not matched to a gene: 8. The germline V gene encodes CDR1 SGDLS and CDR2 YYNGEE. This CDR3 is 16 amino acids long. Here the CDR3 reads CASSVATGGGEYEQYF. As DNA, the CDR3 is TGTGCCAGCAGCGTAGCTACGGGCGGGGGGGAATACGAGCAGTACTTC.

The V and J genes are TRBV7-8 and TRBJ2-3; possible D gene TRBD1, 5 bases. Germline CDR1 reads SGHVS; CDR2 reads FQNEAQ. Trimming stripped 5 bases from V and 0 bases from J, with 15 bases between. This CDR3 is built from 16 residues. This CDR3 is CASSPTVRTSTDTQYF. The CDR3 coding sequence is TGTGCCAGCAGCCCGACAGTGCGTACTAGCACAGATACGCAGTATTTT.